A single sample gave rise to the 8 T cell receptor beta chains below, sequenced in a study of Graves' ophthalmopathy and Graves' hyperthyroidism. TCR beta CDR3 amplification used RNA transcripts. HTBI primers were used in a first-round RT-PCR, which preceded a second-round multiplex PCR. TCRdb reanalysed the multiplex PCR reads using MiXCR and keeps one entry per CDR3 protein. The sample has 300,000 to 450,000 distinct CDR3 sequences, roughly 15% seen once. Sequenced sample: peripheral blood. Receptor source: an adult woman with stable Graves' hyperthyroidism.

This clonotype was seen repeatedly, ten times or more. The J gene is TRBJ1-5, the V gene TRBV6-1, with unresolved D. Germline V gives CDR1 MNHNS, CDR2 SASEGT. This CDR3 has 15 residues. V was shortened by 6 bases and J by 1 base, with 13 bases between the two germline ends. CDR3 sequence: CASRHEGTSNQPQHF. The DNA of the CDR3 is TGTGCCAGCAGGCATGAGGGAACGAGCAATCAGCCCCAGCATTTT.

This clonotype was recorded at least ten times. V gene TRBV12-3 or TRBV12-4 combines with J gene TRBJ1-2; D is ambiguous. Trimming shortened V by 8 bases and J by 8 bases, and 15 bases separated the two germline ends. This CDR3 region has 12 residues. CDR3 sequence (DNA): TGTGCCAGCCGCGCATCCGCGAGGGGCTACACCTTC. It specifies CASRASARGYTF.

This clonotype was found a few times. This rearrangement joins TRBV24-1 to TRBJ2-2; 7 bases match TRBD2. In germline, CDR1 is KGHDR, CDR2 SFDVKD. V shed 1 base and J 5 bases; nucleotides not matched to a gene: 6. CDR3 length: 16 residues. The CDR3 loop is CATSDFAAGVTGELFF. In nucleotides, the CDR3 is TGTGCCACCAGTGATTTTGCGGCGGGAGTGACCGGGGAGCTGTTTTTT.

This clonotype has ten or more counts. CDR3 residues: CSARGQGTEQYF. As DNA, the CDR3 is TGCAGTGCTAGAGGACAGGGGACCGAGCAGTACTTC. The genes are TRBV20-1 and TRBJ2-7, with 8 bases lining up with TRBD1. The CDR3 is 12 amino acids. V shed 1 base and J 6 bases; nucleotides not matched to a gene: 2. Germline V gene lookup returns CDR1 DFQATT and CDR2 SNEGSKA (reference sequence).

This clonotype has a handful of counts. The chain links TRBV11-1 to TRBJ2-2; the match to TRBD2 covers 13 bases. Unmatched junction bases numbered 7, after V lost 4 bases and J lost 2 bases. Per the germline V gene, CDR1 is SGHAT and CDR2 is FQDESV (reference sequence). The CDR3 is 18 amino acids. The CDR3 sequence is CASSSKGLAGLNTGELFF. The CDR3 DNA sequence: TGTGCCAGCAGCTCAAAGGGACTAGCGGGACTTAACACCGGGGAGCTGTTTTTT.

This clonotype showed up just a few times. J is TRBJ2-3 and V is TRBV6-1; maybe TRBD2 (5 bases). CDR1 and CDR2 (germline): MNHNS, SASEGT. This CDR3 region has 13 residues. V dropped 10 bases and J dropped 2 bases, with 13 bases sitting between them. In DNA form, the CDR3 reads TGTGCCACCACTGAGGGTCTCACAGATACGCAGTATTTT. It encodes CATTEGLTDTQYF.

This clonotype was counted between two and nine times. V and J are TRBV30 and TRBJ1-6; 7 bases match TRBD1. Trimming removed 2 bases from V and 7 bases from J; junction bases left unmatched: 11. The CDR3 is made up of 16 amino acids. The germline V gene has CDR1 GTSNPN and CDR2 SVGIG (reference sequence). CDR3 nucleotides: TGTGCCTGGAGTTTCAGGCCGGGACAGCGAAATTCACCCCTCCACTTT. It codes for CAWSFRPGQRNSPLHF.

This clonotype was found many times. Possible read error: a much larger clone is one base away. The chain joins TRBV12-5 to TRBJ1-1; the D is unclear. This CDR3 region has 13 residues. The V end lost 0 bases, the J end lost 3 bases, and 5 bases lay between the germline ends. Germline loops: CDR1 LGHNT, CDR2 FRNRAP. DNA for the CDR3: TGTGCTAGTGGTTTGGTTACAGACACTGAAGCTTTCTTT. Its translation is CASGLVTDTEAFF. Filled out from reference TRBV12-5 and TRBJ1-1, the complete variable domain reads DARVTQTPRHKVTEMGQEVTMRCQPILGHNTVFWYRQTMMQGLELLAYFRNRAPLDDSGMPKDRFSAEMPDATLATLKIQPSEPRDSAVYFCASGLVTDTEAFFGQGTRLTVV.